This T cell receptor (beta chain) was identified in a study of CD8 T cells in Susac syndrome. Study results and caveats: An acknowledgment was made by the study that its TCR sequencing and HLA analysis involved relatively few individuals.

CDR3 length equals 15 residues. Germline trimming cut 5 bases from V and 3 bases from J; bases unmatched to any gene: 9. Germline V CDR1 and CDR2: MNHEY, SVGEGT. Sequencing of TCR beta covered CD8+ and CD4+ T cells obtained from blood. This clonotype has a single count. Its cognate antigen is unknown. It was with random hexamers that about 0.45 to 1 ug RNA was reverse transcribed. Across 54 Vbeta and 13 Jbeta, TCR beta CDR3 was amplified with immunoSEQ multiplex PCR. TCRdb re-analysed the immunoSEQ multiplex PCR reads in MiXCR, keeping a single row per CDR3 protein. Seen here are over 300,000 distinct CDR3 sequences, under 95% observed once, and the top ten hold roughly 0.07%.

The chain links TRBV6-2 or TRBV6-3 to TRBJ2-7, with 8 bases lining up with TRBD1. Specimen: CD4+ T cells from PBMCs. This TCR was recovered from a human donor with multiple sclerosis. In nucleotides, the CDR3 is TGTGCCAGCAGTAGATTCGGACAGGGATTCTACGAGCAGTACTTC. This translates into CASSRFGQGFYEQYF.